This TCR beta chain appears in the sequencing data of a study of Ad26.COV2.S vaccination and SARS-CoV-2 variants. Generated by immunoSEQ multiplex PCR, the TCRdb table keeps only in-frame clones and is missing some. The sample lists a few hundred thousand clones, over 80% occurring once. Treatment described: 19 received Ad26.COV2.S at low or high dose, single or two shots; several received placebo; per-sample allocation not given. Specimen acquisition occurred on day 63 following the initial vaccine or placebo injection. Donor was an adult aged 18-55 years in Boston. Of note for this clone: Its antigen is as yet unknown.

The V end lost 2 bases, the J end lost 4 bases, and 24 bases lay between the germline ends. Per germline, CDR1 MNHEY and CDR2 SMNVEV (reference sequence). The CDR3 extends over 19 amino acids. Notes on the study in general: People given the vaccine had a wider spike-specific TCR breadth than placebo recipients did.

The specimen comprised peripheral blood, sampled in a trial of Ad26.COV2.S vaccine versus placebo. This sequence joins TRBV27 and TRBJ1-3; tentative D call: TRBD1 (5 bases). The sequence was collected from a person aged 18-60 years who received the Ad26.COV2.S COVID-19 vaccine or a placebo. The CDR3, as DNA: TGTGCCAGCAGTTTAATCGCCCCTAGGGGACCGGAGTCCGGAAACACCATATATTTT. This encodes CASSLIAPRGPESGNTIYF.